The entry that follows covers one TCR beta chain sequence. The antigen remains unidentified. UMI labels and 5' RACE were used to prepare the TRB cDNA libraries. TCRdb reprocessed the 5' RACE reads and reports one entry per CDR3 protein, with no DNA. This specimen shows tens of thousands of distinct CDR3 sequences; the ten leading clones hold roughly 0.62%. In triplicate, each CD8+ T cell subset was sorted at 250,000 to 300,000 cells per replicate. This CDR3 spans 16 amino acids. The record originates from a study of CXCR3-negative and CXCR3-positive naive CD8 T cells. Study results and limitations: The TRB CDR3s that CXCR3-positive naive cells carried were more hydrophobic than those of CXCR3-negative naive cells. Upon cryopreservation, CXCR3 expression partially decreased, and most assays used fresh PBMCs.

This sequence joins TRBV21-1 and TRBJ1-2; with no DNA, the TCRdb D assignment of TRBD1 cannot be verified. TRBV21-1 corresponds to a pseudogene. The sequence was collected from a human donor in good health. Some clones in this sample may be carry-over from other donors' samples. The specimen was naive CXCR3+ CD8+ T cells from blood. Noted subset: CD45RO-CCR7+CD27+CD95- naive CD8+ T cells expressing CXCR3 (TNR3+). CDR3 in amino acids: CASSKERQGKTYGYTF.